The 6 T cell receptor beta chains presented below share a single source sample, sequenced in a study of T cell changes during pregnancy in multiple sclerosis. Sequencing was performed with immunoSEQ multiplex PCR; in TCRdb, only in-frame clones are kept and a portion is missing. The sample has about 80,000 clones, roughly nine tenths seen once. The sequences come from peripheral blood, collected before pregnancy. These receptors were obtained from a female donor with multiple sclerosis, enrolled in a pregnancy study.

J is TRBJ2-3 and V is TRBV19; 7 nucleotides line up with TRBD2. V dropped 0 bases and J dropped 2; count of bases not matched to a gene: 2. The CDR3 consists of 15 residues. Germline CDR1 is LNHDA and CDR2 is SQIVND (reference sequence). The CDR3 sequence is CASSIDRDYTDTQYF. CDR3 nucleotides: TGTGCCAGTAGTATAGACAGGGACTACACAGATACGCAGTATTTT.

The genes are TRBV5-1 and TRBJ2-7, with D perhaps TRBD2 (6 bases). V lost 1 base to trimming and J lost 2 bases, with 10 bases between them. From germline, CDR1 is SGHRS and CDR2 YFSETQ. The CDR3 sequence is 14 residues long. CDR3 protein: CASSLQDYTYEQYF. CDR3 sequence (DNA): TGCGCCAGCAGCTTGCAGGACTATACCTACGAGCAGTACTTC.

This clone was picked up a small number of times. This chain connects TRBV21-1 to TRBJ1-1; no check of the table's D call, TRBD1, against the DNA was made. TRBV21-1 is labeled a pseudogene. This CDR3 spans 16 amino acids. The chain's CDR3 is CASSIGTGVADTEAFF. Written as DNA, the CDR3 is TGTGCCAGCAGCATAGGGACAGGGGTGGCGGACACTGAAGCTTTCTTT.

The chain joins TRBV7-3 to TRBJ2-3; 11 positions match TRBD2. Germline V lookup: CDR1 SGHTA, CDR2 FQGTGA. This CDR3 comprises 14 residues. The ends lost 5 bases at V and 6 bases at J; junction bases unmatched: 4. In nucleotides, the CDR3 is TGTGCCAGCAGCCGACTAGCGGGAACTGATACGCAGTATTTT. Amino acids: CASSRLAGTDTQYF.

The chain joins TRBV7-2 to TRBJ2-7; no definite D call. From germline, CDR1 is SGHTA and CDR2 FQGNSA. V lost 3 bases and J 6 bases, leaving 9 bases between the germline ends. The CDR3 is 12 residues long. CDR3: CASSFPGAEQYF. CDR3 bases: TGTGCCAGCAGCTTCCCTGGAGCCGAGCAGTACTTC.

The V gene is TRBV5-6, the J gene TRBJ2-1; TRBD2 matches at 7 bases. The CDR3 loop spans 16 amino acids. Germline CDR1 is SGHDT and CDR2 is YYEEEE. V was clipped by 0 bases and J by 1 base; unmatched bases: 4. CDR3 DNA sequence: TGTGCCAGCAGCTTGGTCGTCGGGAGGTCCTACAATGAGCAGTTCTTC. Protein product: CASSLVVGRSYNEQFF.